The sequence of this T cell receptor beta chain was determined in a study of post-analysis software for immune sequencing data. Presence of unique molecular identifiers characterized the TCR beta cDNA libraries. Via MiXCR, TCRdb re-called the PCR reads, giving one row per CDR3 protein. The data hold 750,000 to 950,000 distinct CDR3 sequences, with about 57% observed a single time. The sequence derives from a girl between 5 and 17 years old with multiple sclerosis. The sequencing input was blood.

This CDR3 reads CASSWVSGANVLTF. In DNA, the CDR3 is TGTGCCAGCAGTTGGGTCTCTGGGGCCAACGTCCTGACTTTC. This sequence joins TRBV6-2 or TRBV6-3 and TRBJ2-6; D remains unclear. The CDR3 contains 14 residues. The ends were cut back, 4 bases at V and 0 bases at J, with 4 bases in the middle. Germline-derived CDR1 and CDR2 are MNHEY and SVGEGT.